The rows below give T cell receptor beta chains drawn from one sample of a study of CD8 T cells in Susac syndrome. TCRdb reprocessed the immunoSEQ multiplex PCR reads with MiXCR, giving one entry per CDR3 protein. In the table there are a few hundred thousand distinct CDR3 sequences, 85% of which are singletons. Sequencing was done on a sample of CD8+ T cells from PBMCs. These receptors were collected from a human donor with multiple sclerosis. Each CDR3 is given with its conserved first and last residue. The order of the fields is V gene, clone size, J gene, CDR3 protein. Expanded clones get a size class; other rows say once, few or many, or leave the size out.

v_call: TRBV9; clone_size: -; j_call: TRBJ2-7; cdr3_aa: CASSVGVGGGRSSYEQYF
v_call: TRBV10-3; clone_size: -; j_call: TRBJ1-2; cdr3_aa: CAISEHAGGDYGYTF
v_call: TRBV12-3/TRBV12-4; clone_size: -; j_call: TRBJ2-3; cdr3_aa: CASTSGSSTDTQYF
v_call: TRBV28; clone_size: -; j_call: TRBJ2-1; cdr3_aa: CASSSLAEPSYNEQFF
v_call: TRBV27; clone_size: -; j_call: TRBJ2-7; cdr3_aa: CASSFKRSYEQYF
v_call: TRBV20-1; clone_size: -; j_call: TRBJ2-5; cdr3_aa: CSARDGSTSGRRGETQYF
v_call: TRBV6-2/TRBV6-3; clone_size: -; j_call: TRBJ2-6; cdr3_aa: CASSAGTVSGANVLTF
v_call: TRBV23-1; clone_size: -; j_call: TRBJ2-7; cdr3_aa: CASSQSRSGPSRYEQYF
v_call: TRBV12-3/TRBV12-4; clone_size: -; j_call: TRBJ2-5; cdr3_aa: CASSSPKGGETQYF
v_call: TRBV6-6; clone_size: -; j_call: TRBJ2-2; cdr3_aa: CASRPLDGINTGELFF
v_call: TRBV6-5; clone_size: few; j_call: TRBJ1-5; cdr3_aa: CASSYDDSGYQPQHF
v_call: TRBV7-9; clone_size: -; j_call: TRBJ2-1; cdr3_aa: CASSLGRGSSPHNEQFF
v_call: TRBV7-9; clone_size: -; j_call: TRBJ2-1; cdr3_aa: CASSTGQNEQFF
v_call: TRBV7-3; clone_size: -; j_call: TRBJ2-1; cdr3_aa: CASSLFGTSGEQFF
v_call: TRBV4-2; clone_size: -; j_call: TRBJ1-3; cdr3_aa: CASSERTEGSGNTIYF
v_call: TRBV28; clone_size: -; j_call: TRBJ2-1; cdr3_aa: CASIRLGEAPIDEQFF
v_call: TRBV6-2/TRBV6-3; clone_size: once; j_call: TRBJ2-2; cdr3_aa: CASSYLWEELFF